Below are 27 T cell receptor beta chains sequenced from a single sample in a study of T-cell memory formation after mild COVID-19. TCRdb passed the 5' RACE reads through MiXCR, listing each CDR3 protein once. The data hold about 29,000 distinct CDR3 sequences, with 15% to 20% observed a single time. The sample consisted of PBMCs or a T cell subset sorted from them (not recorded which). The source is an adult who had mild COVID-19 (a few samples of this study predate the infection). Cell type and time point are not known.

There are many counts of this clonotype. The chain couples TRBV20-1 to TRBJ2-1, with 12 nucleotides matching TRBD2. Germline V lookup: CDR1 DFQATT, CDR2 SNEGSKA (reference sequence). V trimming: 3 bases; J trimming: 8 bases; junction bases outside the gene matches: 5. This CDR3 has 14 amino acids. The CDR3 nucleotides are TGCAGTGCTAGTCCTAGCGGGGGGGCCTATGAGCAGTTCTTC. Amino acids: CSASPSGGAYEQFF.

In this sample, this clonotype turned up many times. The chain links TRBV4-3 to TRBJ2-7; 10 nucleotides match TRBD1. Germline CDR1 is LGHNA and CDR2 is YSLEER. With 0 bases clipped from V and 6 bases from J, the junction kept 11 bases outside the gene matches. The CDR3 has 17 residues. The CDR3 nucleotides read TGCGCCAGCAGCCAAGACCCGCCGGGACAGGGGAGGACCGAGCAGTACTTC. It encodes CASSQDPPGQGRTEQYF.

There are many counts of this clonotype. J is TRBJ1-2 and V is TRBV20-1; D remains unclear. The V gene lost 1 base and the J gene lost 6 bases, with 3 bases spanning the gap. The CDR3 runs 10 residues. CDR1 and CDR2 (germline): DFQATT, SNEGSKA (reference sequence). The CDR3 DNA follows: TGCAGTGCTAGAGTTAATGGCTACACCTTC. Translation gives CSARVNGYTF.

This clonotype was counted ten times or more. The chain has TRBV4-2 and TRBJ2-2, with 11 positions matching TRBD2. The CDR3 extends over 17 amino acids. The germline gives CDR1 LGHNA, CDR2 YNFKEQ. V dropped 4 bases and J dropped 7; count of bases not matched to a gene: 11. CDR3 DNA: TGTGCCAGCAGCCCTGCTACTAGCGGGAGAGGTGGCGGGGAGCTGTTTTTT. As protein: CASSPATSGRGGGELFF.

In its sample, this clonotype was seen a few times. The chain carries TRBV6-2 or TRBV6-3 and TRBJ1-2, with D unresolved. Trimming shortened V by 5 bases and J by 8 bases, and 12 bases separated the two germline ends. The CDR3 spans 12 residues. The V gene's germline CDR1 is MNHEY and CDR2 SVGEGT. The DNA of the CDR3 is TGTGCCAGCAGTCTCACAATGCGGGGCTACACCTTC. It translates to CASSLTMRGYTF.

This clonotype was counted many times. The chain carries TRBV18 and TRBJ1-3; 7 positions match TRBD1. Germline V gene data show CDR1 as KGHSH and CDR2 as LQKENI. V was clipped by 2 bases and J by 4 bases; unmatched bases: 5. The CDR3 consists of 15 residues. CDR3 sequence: CASSPATGSGNTIYF. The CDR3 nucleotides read TGTGCCAGCTCACCAGCGACAGGGTCGGGAAACACCATATATTTT.

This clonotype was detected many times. In nucleotides, the CDR3 is TGTGCCAGCCGCGGGGGGCCCTCCTACAATGAGCAGTTCTTC. This codes for CASRGGPSYNEQFF. The chain carries TRBV12-3 or TRBV12-4 and TRBJ2-1, with TRBD2 identical over 8 bases. The length of the CDR3 is 14 residues. The trim removed 8 bases at V and 0 bases at J, leaving 3 bases unmatched.

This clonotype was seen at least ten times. The CDR3 nucleotides are TGCGCCAGCAGCTGGACTACCGGGGAGCTGTTTTTT. Amino acids: CASSWTTGELFF. The gene calls are TRBV4-1 and TRBJ2-2; perhaps TRBD2 as D (5 bases). This CDR3 has 12 residues. With 5 bases removed from V and 5 bases from J, the gap between germline ends came to 6 bases. Germline assignment: CDR1 MGHRA and CDR2 YSYEKL.

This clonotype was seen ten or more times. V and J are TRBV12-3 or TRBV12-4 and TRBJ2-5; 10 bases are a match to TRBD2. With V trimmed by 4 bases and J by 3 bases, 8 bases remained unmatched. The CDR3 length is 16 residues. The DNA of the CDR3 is TGTGCCAGCAGTTCCTCAGCGGGAGGGCCGAAAGAGACCCAGTACTTC. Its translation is CASSSSAGGPKETQYF.

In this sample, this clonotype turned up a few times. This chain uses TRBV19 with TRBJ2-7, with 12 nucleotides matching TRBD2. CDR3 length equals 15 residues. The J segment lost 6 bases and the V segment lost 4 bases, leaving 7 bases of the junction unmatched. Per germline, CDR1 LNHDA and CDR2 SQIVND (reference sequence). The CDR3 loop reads CASSNGLAGRSEQYF. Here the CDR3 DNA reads TGTGCCAGTAGTAACGGACTAGCGGGAAGGAGCGAGCAGTACTTC.

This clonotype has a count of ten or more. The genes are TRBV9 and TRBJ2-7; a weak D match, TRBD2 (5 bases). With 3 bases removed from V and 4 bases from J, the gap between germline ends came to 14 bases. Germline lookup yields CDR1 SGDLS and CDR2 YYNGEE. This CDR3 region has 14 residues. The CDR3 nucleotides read TGTGCCAGCAGCGCCGGAGGCCGCCGGTACGAGCAGTACTTC. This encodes CASSAGGRRYEQYF. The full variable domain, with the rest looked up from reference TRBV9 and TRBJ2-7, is DSGVTQTPKHLITATGQRVTLRCSPRSGDLSVYWYQQSLDQGLQFLIQYYNGEERAKGNILERFSAQQFPDLHSELNLSSLELGDSALYFCASSAGGRRYEQYFGPGTRLTVT.

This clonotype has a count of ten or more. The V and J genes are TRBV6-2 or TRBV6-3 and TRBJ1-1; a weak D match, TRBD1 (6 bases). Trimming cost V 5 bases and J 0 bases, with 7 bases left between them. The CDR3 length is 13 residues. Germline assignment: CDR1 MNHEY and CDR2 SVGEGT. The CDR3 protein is CASSRQVNTEAFF. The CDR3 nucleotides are TGTGCCAGCAGTCGACAGGTGAACACTGAAGCTTTCTTT.

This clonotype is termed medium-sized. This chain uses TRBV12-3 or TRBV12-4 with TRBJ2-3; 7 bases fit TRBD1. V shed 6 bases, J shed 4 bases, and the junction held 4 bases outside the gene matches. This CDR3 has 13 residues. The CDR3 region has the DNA TGTGCCAGCAGCGGACAGGTTTCAGATACGCAGTATTTT. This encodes CASSGQVSDTQYF.

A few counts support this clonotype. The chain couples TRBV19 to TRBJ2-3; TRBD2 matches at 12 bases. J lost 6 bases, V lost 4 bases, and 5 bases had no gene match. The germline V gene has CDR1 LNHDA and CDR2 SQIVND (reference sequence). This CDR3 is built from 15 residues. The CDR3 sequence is CASSTLAGGPDTQYF. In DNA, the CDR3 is TGTGCCAGTAGTACCCTAGCGGGGGGGCCGGATACGCAGTATTTT.

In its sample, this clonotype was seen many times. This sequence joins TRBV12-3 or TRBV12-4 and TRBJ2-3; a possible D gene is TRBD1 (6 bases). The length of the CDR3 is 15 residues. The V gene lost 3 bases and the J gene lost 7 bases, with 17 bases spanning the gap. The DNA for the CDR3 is TGTGCCAGCAGTTTGGTACAGGGCGCTCTGAATACGCAGTATTTT. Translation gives CASSLVQGALNTQYF.

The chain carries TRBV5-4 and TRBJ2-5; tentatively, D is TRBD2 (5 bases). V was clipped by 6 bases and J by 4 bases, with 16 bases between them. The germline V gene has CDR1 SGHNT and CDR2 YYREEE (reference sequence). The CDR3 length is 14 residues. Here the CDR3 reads CASTPGSSRETQYF. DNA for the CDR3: TGTGCCAGCACCCCTGGGAGCAGCCGAGAGACCCAGTACTTC.

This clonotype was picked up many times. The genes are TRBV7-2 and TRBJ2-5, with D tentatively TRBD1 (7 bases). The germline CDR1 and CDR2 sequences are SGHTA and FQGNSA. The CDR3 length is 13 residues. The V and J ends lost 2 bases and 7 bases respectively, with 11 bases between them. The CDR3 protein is CASSLRQGGTQYF. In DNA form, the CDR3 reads TGTGCCAGCAGCTTACGACAGGGAGGGACCCAGTACTTC.

As DNA, the CDR3 is TGCAGTGCTAGAGACGAGACAGGGATGAACACTGAAGCTTTCTTT. This gives the protein CSARDETGMNTEAFF. The chain couples TRBV20-1 to TRBJ1-1; 7 nucleotides match TRBD1. This CDR3 has 15 amino acids. Germline V lookup: CDR1 DFQATT, CDR2 SNEGSKA (reference sequence). Unmatched junction bases numbered 4, after V lost 0 bases and J lost 0 bases.

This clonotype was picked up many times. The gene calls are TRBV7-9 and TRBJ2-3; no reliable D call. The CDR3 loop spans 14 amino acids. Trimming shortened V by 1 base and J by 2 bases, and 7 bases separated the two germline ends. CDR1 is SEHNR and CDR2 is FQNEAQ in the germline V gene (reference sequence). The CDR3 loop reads CASSLEAFTDTQYF. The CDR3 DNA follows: TGTGCCAGCAGCTTAGAGGCCTTCACAGATACGCAGTATTTT. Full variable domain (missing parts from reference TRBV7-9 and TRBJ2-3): DTGVSQNPRHKITKRGQNVTFRCDPISEHNRLYWYRQTLGQGPEFLTYFQNEAQLEKSRLLSDRFSAERPKGSFSTLEIQRTEQGDSAMYLCASSLEAFTDTQYFGPGTRLTVL.

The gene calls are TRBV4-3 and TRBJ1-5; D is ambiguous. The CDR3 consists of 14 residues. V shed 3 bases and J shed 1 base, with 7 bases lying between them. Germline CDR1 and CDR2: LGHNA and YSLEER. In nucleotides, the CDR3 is TGCGCCAGCAGCCAGACTAGGAGCAATCAGCCCCAGCATTTT. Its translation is CASSQTRSNQPQHF.

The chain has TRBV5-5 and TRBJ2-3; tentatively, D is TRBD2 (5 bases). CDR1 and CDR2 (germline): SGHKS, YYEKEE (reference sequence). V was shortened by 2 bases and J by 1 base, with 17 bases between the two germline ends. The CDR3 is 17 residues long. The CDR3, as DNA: TGTGCCAGCAGCTTTCAATCGGGCGGGTGGGGCACAGATACGCAGTATTTT. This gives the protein CASSFQSGGWGTDTQYF.

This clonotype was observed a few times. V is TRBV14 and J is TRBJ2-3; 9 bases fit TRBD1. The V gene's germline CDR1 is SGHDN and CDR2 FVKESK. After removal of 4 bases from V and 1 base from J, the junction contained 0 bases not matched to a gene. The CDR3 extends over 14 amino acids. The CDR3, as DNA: TGTGCCAGCAGCCGGACAGGGGGCACAGATACGCAGTATTTT. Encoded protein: CASSRTGGTDTQYF.

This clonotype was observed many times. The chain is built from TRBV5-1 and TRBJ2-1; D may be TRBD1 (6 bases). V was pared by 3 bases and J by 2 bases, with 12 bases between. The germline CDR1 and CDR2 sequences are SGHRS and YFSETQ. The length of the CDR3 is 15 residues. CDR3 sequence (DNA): TGCGCCAGCAGCTCAGACCCAGGGGCCTACAATGAGCAGTTCTTC. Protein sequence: CASSSDPGAYNEQFF.

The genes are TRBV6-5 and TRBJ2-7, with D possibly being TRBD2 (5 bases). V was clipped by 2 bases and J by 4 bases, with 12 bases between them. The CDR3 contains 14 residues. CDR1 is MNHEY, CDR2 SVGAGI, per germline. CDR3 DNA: TGTGCCAGCAGTTACGTGCCTAGCATGTACGAGCAGTACTTC. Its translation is CASSYVPSMYEQYF.

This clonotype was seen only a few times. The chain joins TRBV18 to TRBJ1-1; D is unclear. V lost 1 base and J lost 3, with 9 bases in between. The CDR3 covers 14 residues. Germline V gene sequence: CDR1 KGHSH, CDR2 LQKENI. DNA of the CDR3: TGTGCCAGCTCACCACAGCCGTTCGACACTGAAGCTTTCTTT. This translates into CASSPQPFDTEAFF.

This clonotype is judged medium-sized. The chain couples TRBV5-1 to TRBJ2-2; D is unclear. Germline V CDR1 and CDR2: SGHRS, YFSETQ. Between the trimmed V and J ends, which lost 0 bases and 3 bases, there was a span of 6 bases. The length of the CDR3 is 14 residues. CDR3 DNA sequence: TGCGCCAGCAGCTTGGGCAGTTACACCGGGGAGCTGTTTTTT. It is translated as CASSLGSYTGELFF. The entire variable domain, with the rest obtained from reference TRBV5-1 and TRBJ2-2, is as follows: KAGVTQTPRYLIKTRGQQVTLSCSPISGHRSVSWYQQTPGQGLQFLFEYFSETQRNKGNFPGRFSGRQFSNSRSEMNVSTLELGDSALYLCASSLGSYTGELFFGEGSRLTVL.

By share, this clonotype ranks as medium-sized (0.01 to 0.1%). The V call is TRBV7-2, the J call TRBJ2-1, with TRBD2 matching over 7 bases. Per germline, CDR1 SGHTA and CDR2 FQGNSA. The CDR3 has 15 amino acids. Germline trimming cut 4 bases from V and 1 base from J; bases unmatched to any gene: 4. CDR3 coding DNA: TGTGCCAGCAGCTCGGGGAGGGGATCCTACAATGAGCAGTTCTTC. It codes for CASSSGRGSYNEQFF.